Each of the 7 T cell receptor beta chains below was sequenced from the same sample in a study of blood T cell repertoires in COVID-19. TCRdb's copy holds only in-frame clones and misses some; the assay was immunoSEQ multiplex PCR. Of roughly 150,000 clones in the sample, about four fifths were seen once. The source material was PBMCs or T cells enriched from blood (not recorded which). The receptors originated from a man between 60 and 75 years old who had recovered from COVID-19.

This sequence joins TRBV28 and TRBJ2-1, with D maybe TRBD1 (6 bases). The ends were cut back, 3 bases at V and 0 bases at J, with 15 bases in the middle. This CDR3 comprises 17 residues. The V gene's germline CDR1 is MDHEN and CDR2 SYDVKM. CDR3 DNA sequence: TGTGCCAGCAGTTTTGTCTCCAGGGGAAGCTCCTACAATGAGCAGTTCTTC. Translation: CASSFVSRGSSYNEQFF. The full variable domain, rest sourced from reference TRBV28 and TRBJ2-1, is DVKVTQSSRYLVKRTGEKVFLECVQDMDHENMFWYRQDPGLGLRLIYFSYDVKMKEKGDIPEGYSVSREKKERFSLILESASTNQTSMYLCASSFVSRGSSYNEQFFGPGTRLTVL.

This clone occurred many times. The V and J genes are TRBV2 and TRBJ1-5, with D unresolved. The CDR3 runs to 15 residues. Between the trimmed V and J ends, which lost 4 bases and 3 bases, there was a span of 13 bases. Germline CDR1 SNHLY, CDR2 FYNNEI. The CDR3 DNA follows: TGTGCCAGCAGTGCGGAAGGGAGGAACAATCAGCCCCAGCATTTT. As protein: CASSAEGRNNQPQHF.

This chain joins TRBV28 and TRBJ2-5; TRBD2 aligns across 10 bases. V trimming: 4 bases; J trimming: 6 bases; junction bases outside the gene matches: 8. Per germline, CDR1 MDHEN and CDR2 SYDVKM. The CDR3 covers 15 residues. This CDR3 is CASSSPSGRVQTQYF. Here the CDR3 DNA reads TGTGCCAGCAGTTCTCCTAGCGGGAGAGTTCAGACCCAGTACTTC.

This chain joins TRBV29-1 and TRBJ2-7; TRBD1 agrees at 7 bases. Germline CDR1 is SQVTM and CDR2 is ANQGSEA. The trim removed 0 bases at V and 3 bases at J, leaving 5 bases unmatched. This CDR3 spans 14 amino acids. The CDR3 coding sequence is TGCAGCGTTGAAGACGGGACAGAGTTCTACGAGCAGTACTTC. It specifies CSVEDGTEFYEQYF.

The chain couples TRBV29-1 to TRBJ2-2; TRBD1 aligns across 9 bases. CDR1 and CDR2 from the germline V gene are SQVTM and ANQGSEA. The V and J ends lost 7 bases and 0 bases, in that order; junction bases with no gene match: 6. The CDR3 totals 15 residues. CDR3 loop: CSAVRTGANTGELFF. The CDR3 region has the DNA TGCAGCGCCGTTCGGACAGGGGCGAACACCGGGGAGCTGTTTTTT.

In this sample, this clone turned up once. For the CDR3, the DNA is TGCAGCGTTGAGTCCCCCGGGTCTAATGAAAAACTGTTTTTT. It codes for CSVESPGSNEKLFF. V gene TRBV29-1 combines with J gene TRBJ1-4; D call uncertain. The CDR3 contains 14 residues. Trimming left V 3 bases short and J 3 bases short, with 11 bases between. CDR1 and CDR2 (germline): SQVTM, ANQGSEA.

The rearrangement links TRBV7-2 to TRBJ2-3, with D tentatively TRBD2 (6 bases). Germline CDR1 SGHTA, CDR2 FQGNSA. V dropped 8 bases and J dropped 2 bases, with 20 bases sitting between them. This CDR3 spans 16 amino acids. In DNA form, the CDR3 reads TGTGCCAGCTATCCCGGGACTTCCCTGTACACAGATACGCAGTATTTT. Translating gives CASYPGTSLYTDTQYF.